The rows below give T cell receptor beta chains drawn from one sample of a study of shared clonotypes between healthy human individuals. The repertoire was sequenced with immunoSEQ multiplex PCR; TCRdb's copy has only in-frame clones and lacks some. The sample contains fewer than 850,000 clones, about nine tenths of which appear only once. The sample comprised memory CD8+ T cells from PBMCs. These TCRs come from a man aged 18 to 30 in good health. Some clones in this sample may be carry-over from other donors' samples. The CDR3 runs from the conserved cysteine through the conserved F or W. Clone size is given for some rows only: seen once, a few or many times, or a class if the clone is expanded.

CDR3 length: 15
V gene: TRBV7-9
clone size: once
CDR3 protein: CASSPGDYSNQPQHF

CDR3 length: 14
V gene: TRBV2
clone size: .
CDR3 protein: CASSVREGVNEQFF

CDR3 length: 14
V gene: TRBV5-1
clone size: .
CDR3 protein: CASSLAGPADGYTF

CDR3 length: 17
V gene: TRBV9
clone size: .
CDR3 protein: CASSARAGTSGNNEQFF

CDR3 length: 18
V gene: TRBV10-1
clone size: .
CDR3 protein: CASRPGTGGSRPTYEQYF

CDR3 length: 17
V gene: TRBV5-1
clone size: many
CDR3 protein: CASSLGQGVSGANVLTF

CDR3 length: 11
V gene: TRBV9
clone size: .
CDR3 protein: CASSAGREQYF

CDR3 length: 15
V gene: TRBV5-1
clone size: .
CDR3 protein: CASSLSGTYVTEAFF

CDR3 length: 18
V gene: TRBV12-5
clone size: .
CDR3 protein: CASGPADLSGRFTDTQYF

CDR3 length: 15
V gene: TRBV7-9
clone size: few
CDR3 protein: CASSQRQGKRETQYF

CDR3 length: 16
V gene: TRBV7-9
clone size: .
CDR3 protein: CASSLGAGRNTYEQYF

CDR3 length: 17
V gene: TRBV30
clone size: once
CDR3 protein: CAWSPKTSGRAWDEQFF

CDR3 length: 14
V gene: TRBV27
clone size: .
CDR3 protein: CASSSSGTKYEQYF

CDR3 length: 15
V gene: TRBV11-2
clone size: .
CDR3 protein: CASSLIARGYNEQFF

CDR3 length: 17
V gene: TRBV27
clone size: .
CDR3 protein: CASSLGGVFGLSYEQYF

CDR3 length: 13
V gene: TRBV2
clone size: .
CDR3 protein: CASSWKSGNTIYF

CDR3 length: 15
V gene: TRBV28
clone size: .
CDR3 protein: CASTLGRRWPNTIYF

CDR3 length: 19
V gene: TRBV5-3
clone size: .
CDR3 protein: CAREQTGEAVAGENYEQYF

CDR3 length: 14
V gene: TRBV19
clone size: .
CDR3 protein: CASSMQGLIQPQHF

CDR3 length: 14
V gene: TRBV4-2
clone size: few
CDR3 protein: CASSHLTGSDGYTF

CDR3 length: 16
V gene: TRBV19
clone size: .
CDR3 protein: CASSTSGTSGYNEQFF

CDR3 length: 15
V gene: TRBV4-1
clone size: .
CDR3 protein: CASSQVARWTYEQYF

CDR3 length: 16
V gene: TRBV5-6
clone size: .
CDR3 protein: CASSRPTRTGFYEQYF

CDR3 length: 16
V gene: TRBV7-9
clone size: .
CDR3 protein: CASSRRTGAVGNIQYF

CDR3 length: 12
V gene: TRBV5-1
clone size: .
CDR3 protein: CASSLHPYEQYF

CDR3 length: 14
V gene: TRBV9
clone size: .
CDR3 protein: CASTPGATNEKLFF

CDR3 length: 13
V gene: TRBV15
clone size: .
CDR3 protein: CATRSSGTDTQYF

CDR3 length: 14
V gene: TRBV9
clone size: .
CDR3 protein: CASSVGPSGNTIYF

CDR3 length: 15
V gene: TRBV7-2
clone size: once
CDR3 protein: CVSSIGLAGEGEQFF

CDR3 length: 17
V gene: TRBV5-1
clone size: .
CDR3 protein: CASSLRRLPVASYEQYF

CDR3 length: 14
V gene: TRBV6-5
clone size: .
CDR3 protein: CASSSGQATYEQYF

CDR3 length: 16
V gene: TRBV7-6
clone size: .
CDR3 protein: CASSRRDGLNTGELFF

CDR3 length: 14
V gene: TRBV19
clone size: .
CDR3 protein: CASKDRTAKNIQYF

CDR3 length: 12
V gene: TRBV29-1
clone size: .
CDR3 protein: CSVATETYEQYF

CDR3 length: 15
V gene: TRBV29-1
clone size: .
CDR3 protein: CSVERAGRRNQPQHF

CDR3 length: 17
V gene: TRBV5-1
clone size: .
CDR3 protein: CASSRTPWGSDTGELFF

CDR3 length: 17
V gene: TRBV7-9
clone size: .
CDR3 protein: CASSSSGTESFTGELFF

CDR3 length: 21
V gene: TRBV5-1
clone size: .
CDR3 protein: CASSLSGGLRSGVYGANVLTF

CDR3 length: 17
V gene: TRBV28
clone size: .
CDR3 protein: CASTKSDATGFSSGYTF

CDR3 length: 13
V gene: TRBV27
clone size: once
CDR3 protein: CASSLIRATEAFF

CDR3 length: 15
V gene: TRBV19
clone size: few
CDR3 protein: CASSIGDRGLGEAFF

CDR3 length: 14
V gene: TRBV9
clone size: .
CDR3 protein: CASSSGEMNTEAFF

CDR3 length: 14
V gene: TRBV19
clone size: .
CDR3 protein: CASSYRYSNQPQHF

CDR3 length: 13
V gene: TRBV27
clone size: .
CDR3 protein: CASSMGLQETQYF

CDR3 length: 13
V gene: TRBV11-2
clone size: .
CDR3 protein: CASSLSGFHGYTF

CDR3 length: 13
V gene: TRBV27
clone size: .
CDR3 protein: CASSLSSPFGQYF

CDR3 length: 13
V gene: TRBV11-2
clone size: .
CDR3 protein: CASSLASNTEAFF

CDR3 length: 11
V gene: TRBV27
clone size: .
CDR3 protein: CASSFGTGHFF

CDR3 length: 15
V gene: TRBV7-3
clone size: .
CDR3 protein: CASSLDRGGTDTQYF

CDR3 length: 18
V gene: TRBV29-1
clone size: .
CDR3 protein: CSASRIHSAGSSYNEQFF

CDR3 length: 14
V gene: TRBV6-6
clone size: .
CDR3 protein: CASKAMSGWETQYF

CDR3 length: 14
V gene: TRBV9
clone size: .
CDR3 protein: CASSVDSTNYGYTF

CDR3 length: 16
V gene: TRBV27
clone size: .
CDR3 protein: CASSLMGTGWNTEAFF

CDR3 length: 14
V gene: TRBV7-3
clone size: .
CDR3 protein: CASSLTLAPTEAFF

CDR3 length: 15
V gene: TRBV19
clone size: once
CDR3 protein: CASSSTSGSGDTQYF

CDR3 length: 16
V gene: TRBV28
clone size: .
CDR3 protein: CASSSRTGLFTGELFF

CDR3 length: 19
V gene: TRBV28
clone size: once
CDR3 protein: CASSFPWGGRAGGYNEQFF

CDR3 length: 16
V gene: TRBV10-2
clone size: .
CDR3 protein: CASSSLGEGQGTGQYF

CDR3 length: 15
V gene: TRBV9
clone size: once
CDR3 protein: CASSSGGLPLDTQYF

CDR3 length: 14
V gene: TRBV7-9
clone size: .
CDR3 protein: CASSTLSRAYGYTF